These T cell receptor beta chains were read from a single sample in a study of cytomegalovirus exposure and HLA in healthy donors. Data came from immunoSEQ multiplex PCR; TCRdb stores just in-frame clones and leaves some out. The data show around 190,000 clones, 70% to 80% seen once. The sequenced sample was PBMCs. The origin of the receptors is a woman younger than 45 in good health and CMV-seronegative. The CDR3 runs from the conserved cysteine through the conserved F or W. The D gene is left open where the match is weak.

D gene	V gene	J gene	CDR3 protein
NA	TRBV5-1	TRBJ2-4	CASSAKLQGAKNIQYF
TRBD2	TRBV10-3	TRBJ2-1	CAISKETSAYNEQFF
TRBD1	TRBV4-1	TRBJ1-2	CASSRSPGQSLYGYTF
TRBD1	TRBV5-5	TRBJ1-6	CASSPLGTGARSPLHF
TRBD1	TRBV5-6	TRBJ2-7	CASSSGQESYEQYF
NA	TRBV27	TRBJ2-7	CASSTTNRPYEQYF
NA	TRBV19	TRBJ1-1	CASTPTVLNTEAFF
TRBD1	TRBV6-5	TRBJ2-3	CASSSDRGLSDTQYF
NA	TRBV6-1	TRBJ1-1	CASSEASRTEAFF
NA	TRBV7-8	TRBJ1-2	CASSLLAGANYGYTF
NA	TRBV7-9	TRBJ1-2	CASSFPRTVTNYGYTF
TRBD2	TRBV2	TRBJ2-7	CASSLQRGAHNEQYF
NA	TRBV5-6	TRBJ2-1	CASSLVGESSYNEQFF
NA	TRBV5-1	TRBJ2-1	CASSGIDSNSYNEQFF
NA	TRBV7-9	TRBJ1-2	CALAGDILRGYGYTF
NA	TRBV10-3	TRBJ1-2	CAISGYRDGYTF
NA	TRBV19	TRBJ1-5	CASSTAGPSQHF
TRBD1	TRBV27	TRBJ2-1	CASSLGRGQGEQFF
TRBD2	TRBV28	TRBJ2-7	CASSFVLGRGGEQYF
NA	TRBV2	TRBJ2-7	CASRESGHEQYF